Each of the 19 T cell receptor beta chains below was sequenced from the same sample in a study of T-cell reconstitution after alpha-beta-depleted transplantation in children. TCRbeta library construction was performed incorporating unique molecular identifiers. From the PCR reads, TCRdb called clonotypes with MiXCR, one entry per CDR3 protein. Of about 170,000 distinct CDR3 sequences in the sample, over 8.5% were seen once. The specimen comprised PBMCs, sampled before TCRalphabeta/CD19-depleted stem cell transplant. The receptor source for this set is a boy under 10 years old with acute myeloid leukemia, due to receive a stem cell transplant.

This clonotype has a count of ten or more. This chain links TRBV29-1 with TRBJ2-1, with TRBD2 as a possible D gene (6 bases). The V end lost 3 bases, the J end lost 6 bases, and 9 bases lay between the germline ends. Germline V lookup: CDR1 SQVTM, CDR2 ANQGSEA. This CDR3 has 12 amino acids. The CDR3 is CSVDTSFNEQFF. CDR3 nucleotides: TGCAGCGTTGACACTAGCTTCAATGAGCAGTTCTTC.

Many counts were recorded for this clonotype. The rearrangement links TRBV5-1 to TRBJ2-5; D possibly uses TRBD1 or TRBD2 (5 bases each). Per germline, CDR1 SGHRS and CDR2 YFSETQ. This CDR3 region has 15 residues. V gave up 5 bases and J gave up 2 bases, with 16 bases separating them. The CDR3 sequence is CASRGTLGAQETQYF. As DNA, the CDR3 is TGCGCCAGCAGGGGCACCCTCGGGGCTCAAGAGACCCAGTACTTC.

This clonotype was seen repeatedly, ten times or more. The chain couples TRBV28 to TRBJ1-5; the D gene is possibly TRBD1 (5 bases). The V gene lost 4 bases and the J gene lost 0 bases, with 7 bases spanning the gap. The CDR3 has 14 amino acids. Per the germline V gene, CDR1 is MDHEN and CDR2 is SYDVKM. The CDR3 loop reads CASSSDISNQPQHF. The CDR3 region has the DNA TGTGCCAGCAGTTCGGACATTAGCAATCAGCCCCAGCATTTT.

This clonotype occurred many times. The chain links TRBV7-9 to TRBJ1-1; D is unresolved. CDR3 size: 12 residues. V lost 5 bases and J 11 bases, leaving 15 bases between the germline ends. Looked up from germline, CDR1 is SEHNR and CDR2 is FQNEAQ (reference sequence). CDR3 DNA sequence: TGTGCCAGCAGCGTCCGCCTAGGTGAGGCTTTCTTT. Protein sequence: CASSVRLGEAFF.

The sample holds a few counts of this clonotype. This sequence joins TRBV7-8 and TRBJ2-3, with D perhaps matching TRBD2 (6 bases). V was trimmed by 3 bases and J by 2 bases, leaving 24 bases between them. Per the germline V gene, CDR1 is SGHVS and CDR2 is FQNEAQ. The CDR3 spans 19 residues. The CDR3 region is CASSFQAGGITATTDTQYF. CDR3 nucleotide sequence: TGTGCCAGCAGCTTCCAGGCTGGCGGGATAACGGCTACCACAGATACGCAGTATTTT.

This clonotype was recorded at least ten times. The chain links TRBV7-2 to TRBJ2-7, with D perhaps being TRBD1 or TRBD2 (7 bases each). This CDR3 region has 17 residues. Germline CDR1 reads SGHTA; CDR2 reads FQGNSA. The V end was cut by 7 bases, the J end by 4 bases, with 26 bases between. In DNA, the CDR3 is TGTGCCAGCAACCCGCGGGGGAATTCGCCGGGACAGTACGAGCAGTACTTC. It codes for CASNPRGNSPGQYEQYF.

This clonotype was picked up many times. The rearrangement links TRBV20-1 to TRBJ2-7; D is unclear. Germline V gene sequence: CDR1 DFQATT, CDR2 SNEGSKA (reference sequence). The CDR3 spans 15 residues. The CDR3 sequence: CSLFHALVPDYEQYF. The CDR3 DNA reads as TGCAGCCTATTCCATGCCTTGGTCCCGGACTACGAGCAGTACTTC.

This clonotype was detected many times. The CDR3 protein is CASSQVFGDEQFF. In nucleotides, the CDR3 is TGCGCCAGCAGCCAAGTCTTCGGTGATGAGCAGTTCTTC. This rearrangement joins TRBV4-1 to TRBJ2-1; no clear D gene. The V and J ends lost 1 base and 8 bases respectively, with 9 bases between them. The CDR3 covers 13 residues. In germline, CDR1 is MGHRA, CDR2 YSYEKL.

This clonotype was seen repeatedly, ten times or more. This chain links TRBV6-5 with TRBJ2-3; D could derive from TRBD1 or TRBD2 (5 bases each). CDR1 and CDR2 (germline): MNHEY, SVGAGI. V was shortened by 2 bases and J by 4 bases, with 10 bases between the two germline ends. This CDR3 is 14 amino acids long. CDR3 protein: CASSYVGVADTQYF. The DNA of the CDR3 is TGTGCCAGCAGTTACGTGGGGGTTGCAGATACGCAGTATTTT.

This clonotype was seen only a few times. The gene calls are TRBV5-6 and TRBJ1-1; D is unresolved. CDR3 size: 14 residues. Trimming took off 0 bases at V and 0 bases at J, with 6 bases between the two ends. Germline V gene lookup returns CDR1 SGHDT and CDR2 YYEEEE. The CDR3 DNA reads TGTGCCAGCAGCTTGGTGACATTGAACACTGAAGCTTTCTTT. Amino acids: CASSLVTLNTEAFF.

This clonotype was seen at least ten times. The gene calls are TRBV29-1 and TRBJ1-1; D unresolved. Trimming left V 6 bases short and J 6 bases short, with 5 bases between. Germline CDR1 SQVTM, CDR2 ANQGSEA. The CDR3 consists of 9 residues. The CDR3 DNA sequence: TGCAGCGTCCACCCTGAAGCTTTCTTT. This gives the protein CSVHPEAFF.

In its sample, this clonotype was seen many times. The V call is TRBV12-3 or TRBV12-4, the J call TRBJ1-1, with D possibly TRBD1 on 5 matching bases. V gave up 2 bases and J gave up 1 base, with 11 bases separating them. The CDR3 has 15 residues. CDR3 DNA: TGTGCCAGCAGTTTACGGGGCTTACGGAACACTGAAGCTTTCTTT. Translating it yields CASSLRGLRNTEAFF.

This clonotype was counted many times. The chain employs TRBV5-1 and TRBJ1-3; a weak D match, TRBD1 (5 bases). Looked up from germline, CDR1 is SGHRS and CDR2 is YFSETQ. V lost 0 bases to trimming and J lost 7 bases, with 8 bases between them. The CDR3 sequence is 13 residues long. The DNA of the CDR3 is TGCGCCAGCAGCTTGGAACAGGATAACACCATATATTTT. Amino acid sequence: CASSLEQDNTIYF. The full variable domain, with the rest looked up from reference TRBV5-1 and TRBJ1-3, is KAGVTQTPRYLIKTRGQQVTLSCSPISGHRSVSWYQQTPGQGLQFLFEYFSETQRNKGNFPGRFSGRQFSNSRSEMNVSTLELGDSALYLCASSLEQDNTIYFGEGSWLTVV.

This clonotype was counted many times. V gene TRBV4-2 combines with J gene TRBJ2-1, with no clear D. The CDR3 length is 13 residues. Deletions cut 0 bases from V and 6 bases from J, with 6 bases between. The germline CDR1 and CDR2 sequences are LGHNA and YNFKEQ. For the CDR3, the DNA is TGTGCCAGCAGCCAAGAACCGGTCAATGAGCAGTTCTTC. It codes for CASSQEPVNEQFF.

This clonotype was recorded at least ten times. The gene calls are TRBV5-1 and TRBJ1-5; D is perhaps TRBD1 (5 bases). Germline V gene sequence: CDR1 SGHRS, CDR2 YFSETQ. This CDR3 comprises 13 residues. V was shortened by 2 bases and J by 6 bases, with 9 bases between the two germline ends. CDR3 loop: CASSFTGSQPQHF. CDR3 sequence (DNA): TGCGCCAGCAGCTTTACAGGTAGTCAGCCCCAGCATTTT.

At least ten counts were recorded for this clonotype. V is TRBV12-3 or TRBV12-4 and J is TRBJ2-1, with 10 positions matching TRBD2. The length of the CDR3 is 15 residues. Losses at the gene ends were 6 bases for V and 4 bases for J; bases not matched to a gene: 6. CDR3 DNA: TGTGCCAGCAGCCACGGACTAGCGGAATACAATGAGCAGTTCTTC. This codes for CASSHGLAEYNEQFF.

A few counts support this clonotype. The rearrangement uses TRBV30 and TRBJ1-1; 8 nucleotides agree with TRBD1. CDR3 length equals 14 residues. Germline V gene lookup returns CDR1 GTSNPN and CDR2 SVGIG (reference sequence). Trimming cost V 3 bases and J 5 bases; bases outside gene matches: 8. The CDR3 sequence: CAWRSQGVYTEAFF. CDR3 sequence (DNA): TGTGCCTGGAGGTCACAGGGGGTGTATACTGAAGCTTTCTTT.

The table lists this clonotype with many counts. This chain uses TRBV5-1 with TRBJ2-5; no clear D gene. CDR3 size: 13 residues. Germline CDR1 and CDR2: SGHRS and YFSETQ. V lost 0 bases and J 2 bases, leaving 5 bases between the germline ends. This chain's CDR3 is CASSLDQQETQYF. CDR3 DNA: TGCGCCAGCAGCTTGGACCAGCAAGAGACCCAGTACTTC.

This clonotype appeared many times. This chain connects TRBV4-1 to TRBJ1-5, with a tentative D call TRBD1 (6 bases). The CDR3 extends over 18 amino acids. Looked up from germline, CDR1 is MGHRA and CDR2 is YSYEKL. V was cut by 3 bases and J by 0 bases, with 18 bases left in between. CDR3 sequence (DNA): TGCGCCAGCAGCCAGGTAGGACAGAGGGGGTATAGCAATCAGCCCCAGCATTTT. Translation: CASSQVGQRGYSNQPQHF.